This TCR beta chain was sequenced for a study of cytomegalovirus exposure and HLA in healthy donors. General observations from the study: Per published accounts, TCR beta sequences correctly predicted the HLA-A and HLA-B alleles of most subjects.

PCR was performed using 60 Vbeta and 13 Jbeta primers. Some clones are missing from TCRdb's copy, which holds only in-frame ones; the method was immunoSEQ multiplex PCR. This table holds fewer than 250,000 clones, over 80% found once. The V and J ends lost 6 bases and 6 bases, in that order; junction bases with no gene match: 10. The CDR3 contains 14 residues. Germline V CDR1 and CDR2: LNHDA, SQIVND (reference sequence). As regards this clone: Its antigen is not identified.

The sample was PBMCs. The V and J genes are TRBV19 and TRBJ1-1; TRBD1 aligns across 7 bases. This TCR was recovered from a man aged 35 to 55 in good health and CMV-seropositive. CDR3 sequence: CASSPVGGISEAFF. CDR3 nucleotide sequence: TGTGCCAGTAGCCCTGTAGGGGGCATTTCTGAAGCTTTCTTT.